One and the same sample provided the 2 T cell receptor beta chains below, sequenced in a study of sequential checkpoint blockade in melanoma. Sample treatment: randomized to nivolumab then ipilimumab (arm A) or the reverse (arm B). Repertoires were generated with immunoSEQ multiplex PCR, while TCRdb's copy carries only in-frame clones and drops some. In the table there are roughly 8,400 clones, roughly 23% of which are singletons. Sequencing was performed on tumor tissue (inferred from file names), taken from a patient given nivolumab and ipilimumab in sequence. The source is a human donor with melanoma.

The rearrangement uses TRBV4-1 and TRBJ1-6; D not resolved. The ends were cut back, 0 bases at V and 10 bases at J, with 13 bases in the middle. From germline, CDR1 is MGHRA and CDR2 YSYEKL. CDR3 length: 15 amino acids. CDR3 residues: CASSQDQWGGSPLHF. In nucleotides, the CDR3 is TGCGCCAGCAGCCAAGATCAATGGGGTGGGTCACCCCTCCACTTT.

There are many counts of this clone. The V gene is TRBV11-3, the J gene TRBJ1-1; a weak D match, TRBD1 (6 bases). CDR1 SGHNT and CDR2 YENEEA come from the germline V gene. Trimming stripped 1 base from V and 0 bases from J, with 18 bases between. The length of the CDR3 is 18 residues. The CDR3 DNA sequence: TGTGCCAGCAGCTTAGGAGTAACGGGGGACATTTTGAACACTGAAGCTTTCTTT. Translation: CASSLGVTGDILNTEAFF.